Described below is a single T cell receptor (beta chain) sequence and its context. What this receptor recognizes is not known. Base qualities were left out, and no much larger clone turns up one base away. Each collaborating institution followed its own protocols to collect whole blood in K2EDTA tubes. Collaborator samples were shipped for TCRbeta analysis as frozen whole blood, isolated PBMCs, or DNA extracted from either sample type. The sample comes from a study of blood T cell repertoires in COVID-19 (dated by TCRdb to 2020 to 2021). A note on the overall study: The collaborator samples originated in the United States, Italy and Spain and spanned the acute and convalescent phases of COVID-19. The material from the prospective study consisted of cDNA or gDNA derived from T cells, B-cell-depleted T cells, or PBMCs. Subjects who had been exposed to COVID-19, were actively infected with it, or had recovered from it provided the deeply sampled blood TCRbeta repertoires that made up the dataset. A freely available public database, intended as a resource for researchers studying the immune response to SARS-CoV-2, is where the repertoires were released. The samples were drawn from two sources: the first 160 participants of the ongoing ImmuneRACE study, and 1,200 or so subjects contributed by 6 global collaborators. A de-identified subject ID, COVID-19 status, age in years and sex were almost always included in the sample metadata. Where HLA class I and class II types were available, the types were taken from metadata supplied by the sample provider, not from assay-based typing.

Broad study findings and their caveats: The quantity of clinical and demographic metadata differed by source and by participant and was supplied without curation.

Ends trimmed: V by 5 bases, J by 13 bases; bases unmatched to a gene: 4. From a lookup of the germline V gene, CDR1 and CDR2 are SGHTA and FQGNSA. Inclusive of the bounding cysteine and phenylalanine, the CDR3 is 13 residues long. The entry retains the CDR3 DNA only, 39 bases that are in frame from base 1. TCRbeta CDR3 regions were amplified from genomic DNA by means of the immunoSEQ Assay, a bias-controlled multiplex PCR. The source study handled its data this way. The number of nucleated cells in each sample was estimated by amplification of reference gene primers within the assay. Sequence reads were collapsed and filtered to measure the absolute abundance of every unique TCRbeta CDR3 rearrangement. For each sample, productive Simpson clonality was calculated as the square root of Simpson's diversity index over productive rearrangements. Drawn from immuneACCESS, this table holds only the in-frame rearrangements with V and J called that TCRdb kept. Clones are partly lost; checked studies trace under half to an unresolved V gene and leave the rest unexplained. The V and J calls and clone size come from that table; D and trimming were worked out from the DNA. The sample includes under 85,000 clones, with around nine tenths observed a single time. The ten largest clones add up to around 5.1% of the sample.

Sequencing was performed on peripheral blood. The receptor was isolated from an elderly woman with active or convalescent COVID-19. Rearrangement joined TRBV7-2 to TRBJ1-6, and TRBD1 matches 11 of the central bases. The CDR3 in this case is CASSRDRGGPLHF. Read as DNA, the sequence is TGTGCCAGCAGCAGGGACAGGGGGGGCCCCCTCCACTTT.